This T cell receptor beta chain came from a study of blood T cells in healthy people across ages. The V gene's germline CDR1 is MNHNY and CDR2 SVGAGI (reference sequence). The CDR3 contains 13 residues. The V gene lost 11 bases and the J gene lost 11 bases, with 24 bases spanning the gap. A second PCR of roughly 6 to 12 cycles used a sample-barcoded 5' primer and a J-beta primer mix. TCRdb reprocessed the 5' RACE reads with MiXCR, giving one entry per CDR3 protein. The sample yields about 1.4 million distinct CDR3 sequences, roughly 60% seen once. The receptor was derived from a man in his late teens or twenties in good health. The chain recombines TRBV6-6 with TRBJ2-5, with D possibly matching TRBD2 (6 bases). The specimen sequenced was blood. CDR3 coding DNA: TGTGCCTCACGGGAGCAGTTACATAATGAGCAGTACTTC. Its translation: CASREQLHNEQYF.